The TCR beta chain described here comes from a study of control samples from healthy donors and cancer patients. The CDR3 spans 17 residues. After removal of 3 bases from V and 2 bases from J, the junction contained 11 bases not matched to a gene. Germline V lookup: CDR1 SGDLS, CDR2 YYNGEE. Sequenced by immunoSEQ multiplex PCR; TCRdb stores in-frame clones only, minus some. The data contain over 150,000 clones, approximately 93% of them singletons. The sample consisted of blood. The rearrangement links TRBV9 to TRBJ2-1; 7 bases agree with TRBD2. The TCR was taken from a man in his forties or fifties in good health. Here the CDR3 DNA reads TGTGCCAGCAGCGAGGACGGTGGGAGGGTAGCCTACAATGAGCAGTTCTTC. It yields the protein CASSEDGGRVAYNEQFF.